This TCR beta chain was recovered during a study of cytotoxic CD8 clonotypes in ibrutinib-treated CLL. Trimming took off 6 bases at V and 5 bases at J, with 7 bases between the two ends. The CDR3 is 11 amino acids. Germline CDR1 and CDR2: MDHEN and SYDVKM. Produced via immunoSEQ multiplex PCR; TCRdb's table is partial and in-frame only. The sample lists under 200,000 clones; more than 65% were seen once. The J gene is TRBJ1-1, the V gene TRBV28, with D possibly being TRBD1 (6 bases). The source of this sequence is a human donor with chronic lymphocytic leukemia. The sample consisted of PBMCs, taken after 12 months of ibrutinib treatment. In DNA, the CDR3 is TGTGCCAGCAGCCAGGGGACTGAAGCTTTCTTT. The encoded protein is CASSQGTEAFF. Looking up the rest from reference TRBV28 and TRBJ1-1 gives the full variable domain: DVKVTQSSRYLVKRTGEKVFLECVQDMDHENMFWYRQDPGLGLRLIYFSYDVKMKEKGDIPEGYSVSREKKERFSLILESASTNQTSMYLCASSQGTEAFFGQGTRLTVV.